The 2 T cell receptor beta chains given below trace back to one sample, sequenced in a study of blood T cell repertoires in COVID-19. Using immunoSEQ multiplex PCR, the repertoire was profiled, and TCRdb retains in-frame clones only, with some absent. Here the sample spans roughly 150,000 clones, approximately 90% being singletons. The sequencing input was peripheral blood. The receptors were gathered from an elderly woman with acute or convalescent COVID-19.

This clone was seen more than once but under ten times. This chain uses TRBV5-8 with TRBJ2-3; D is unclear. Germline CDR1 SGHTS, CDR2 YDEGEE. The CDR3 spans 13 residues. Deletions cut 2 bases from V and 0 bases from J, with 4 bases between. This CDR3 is CASSFYSTDTQYF. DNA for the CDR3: TGTGCCAGCAGCTTCTACAGCACAGATACGCAGTATTTT.

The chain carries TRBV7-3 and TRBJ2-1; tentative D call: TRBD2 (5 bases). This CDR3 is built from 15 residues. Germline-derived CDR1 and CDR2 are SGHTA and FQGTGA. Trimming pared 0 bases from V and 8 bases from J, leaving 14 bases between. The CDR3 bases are TGTGCCAGCAGCTTAACCTCGGGGTCGGTGTATGAGCAGTTCTTC. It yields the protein CASSLTSGSVYEQFF. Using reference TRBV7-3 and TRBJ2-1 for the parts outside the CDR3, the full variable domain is GAGVSQTPSNKVTEKGKYVELRCDPISGHTALYWYRQSLGQGPEFLIYFQGTGAADDSGLPNDRFFAVRPEGSVSTLKIQRTERGDSAVYLCASSLTSGSVYEQFFGPGTRLTVL.